This T cell receptor beta chain is from a study of T cell repertoires in cytomegalovirus infection. This clonotype was observed a handful of times. Its antigen is unknown. TCRdb re-called the reads with MiXCR, one entry per CDR3 protein. The sample lists about a million distinct CDR3 sequences; approximately 31% were seen once. V lost 1 base and J 7 bases, leaving 10 bases between the germline ends. Germline V lookup: CDR1 SGHVS, CDR2 FQNEAQ. This CDR3 has 13 residues. The sample consisted of cultured CD8+ T cells from PBMCs, taken from culture after CMV antigen stimulation. The TCR comes from a human donor in good health (CMV status not recorded). Some clones in this sample may be carry-over from other donors' samples. The chain links TRBV7-8 to TRBJ1-1, with D unresolved. The CDR3: CASSLVTRSEAFF. DNA of the CDR3: TGTGCCAGCAGCTTAGTAACTCGGAGTGAAGCTTTCTTT. Full variable domain (rest looked up from reference TRBV7-8 and TRBJ1-1): GAGVSQSPRYKVAKRGQDVALRCDPISGHVSLFWYQQALGQGPEFLTYFQNEAQLDKSGLPSDRFFAERPEGSVSTLKIQRTQQEDSAVYLCASSLVTRSEAFFGQGTRLTVV.